The clone carrying this T cell receptor beta chain was seen a few times. In the source study's methods: The assay estimated nucleated cells by amplifying reference gene primers. Profiling relied on immunoSEQ multiplex PCR, and the TCRdb table lists in-frame clones only, not all of them. Clone size and the V and J calls come from that table; the DNA yielded D and trimming. This table holds about 220,000 clones, about 80% found once. This record belongs to a study of blood T cell repertoires in COVID-19. From germline, CDR1 is SGHNT and CDR2 YYREEE (reference sequence). The ends lost 2 bases at V and 5 bases at J; junction bases unmatched: 14. The CDR3 has 17 residues.

What was sequenced was peripheral blood. The sequence was collected from a woman aged 30 to 39 who had recovered from COVID-19. The rearrangement uses TRBV5-4 and TRBJ2-7; TRBD2 agrees at 9 bases. The CDR3 loop is CASSFISGSIFSHEQYF. The CDR3 bases are TGTGCCAGCAGCTTTATTAGCGGGAGTATTTTTTCCCACGAGCAGTACTTC.